One sample yielded the 15 T cell receptor beta chains listed below, sequenced in a study of OX40 agonist ivuxolimab in advanced cancers. Produced via immunoSEQ multiplex PCR; TCRdb's table is partial and in-frame only. The table has over 75,000 clones, about 90% seen once; the top ten hold approximately 9.3%. This specimen consisted of CD4+ or CD8+ T cells sorted from blood, obtained in a trial of the OX40 agonist ivuxolimab. These receptors were obtained from an adult with an advanced solid tumor such as melanoma, head and neck, liver or kidney cancer.

The table lists this clone with a few counts. The chain couples TRBV5-1 to TRBJ2-7, with a weak D call TRBD1 (6 bases). The V and J ends lost 4 bases and 2 bases respectively, with 13 bases between them. The CDR3 is made up of 14 amino acids. Germline assignment: CDR1 SGHRS and CDR2 YFSETQ. The CDR3, as DNA: TGCGCCAGCAGCGTCGGCAACAGGGCCTACGAGCAGTACTTC. This sequence encodes CASSVGNRAYEQYF.

The rearrangement links TRBV7-9 to TRBJ1-1; D is ambiguous. This CDR3 is built from 14 residues. Trimming removed 3 bases from V and 0 bases from J, with 8 bases in between. Germline assignment: CDR1 SEHNR and CDR2 FQNEAQ (reference sequence). This chain's CDR3 is CASSFARMNTEAFF. The CDR3 DNA reads TGTGCCAGCAGCTTTGCCCGGATGAACACTGAAGCTTTCTTT.

This sequence joins TRBV9 and TRBJ1-5, with TRBD1 identical over 10 bases. CDR3 size: 15 residues. Germline CDR1 SGDLS, CDR2 YYNGEE. Trimming at V came to 4 bases and at J to 5 bases, leaving 6 bases not matched to a gene. CDR3 in amino acids: CASSQGQGSDQPQHF. In DNA form, the CDR3 reads TGTGCCAGCAGCCAGGGACAGGGGAGCGATCAGCCCCAGCATTTT.

The chain uses TRBV12-5 and TRBJ1-3; D call uncertain. Per the germline V gene, CDR1 is LGHNT and CDR2 is FRNRAP. This CDR3 contains 12 residues. Between the trimmed V and J ends, which lost 7 bases and 3 bases, there was a span of 7 bases. The CDR3 nucleotides are TGTGCTAGTGCCCCGATTGGAAACACCATATATTTT. Its translation: CASAPIGNTIYF.

The V gene is TRBV4-1, the J gene TRBJ2-3; D gene ambiguous. The CDR3 length is 14 residues. Per germline, CDR1 MGHRA and CDR2 YSYEKL. Between the trimmed V and J ends, which lost 1 base and 2 bases, there was a span of 7 bases. CDR3 sequence (DNA): TGCGCCAGCAGCCAAGTAGACCCCACAGATACGCAGTATTTT. Its protein is CASSQVDPTDTQYF.

The rearrangement links TRBV11-2 to TRBJ2-7; weak D call: TRBD2 (5 bases). Trimming took off 5 bases at V and 5 bases at J, with 16 bases between the two ends. This CDR3 is 14 amino acids long. Germline V gives CDR1 SGHAT, CDR2 FQNNGV. This CDR3 is CASSPSLEVHEQYF. CDR3 nucleotide sequence: TGTGCCAGCAGCCCCTCGCTGGAGGTCCACGAGCAGTACTTC. Full variable domain (outside the CDR3, taken from reference TRBV11-2 and TRBJ2-7): EAGVAQSPRYKIIEKRQSVAFWCNPISGHATLYWYQQILGQGPKLLIQFQNNGVVDDSQLPKDRFSAERLKGVDSTLKIQPAKLEDSAVYLCASSPSLEVHEQYFGPGTRLTVT.

V and J are TRBV6-5 and TRBJ2-1; D remains unclear. Between the trimmed V and J ends, which lost 2 bases and 5 bases, there was a span of 4 bases. The CDR3 is 12 amino acids. Germline CDR1 and CDR2: MNHEY and SVGAGI. The CDR3 DNA sequence: TGTGCCAGCAGTTACGACAACAATGAGCAGTTCTTC. Its protein is CASSYDNNEQFF.

This chain connects TRBV7-9 to TRBJ2-7, with D possibly being TRBD1 or TRBD2 (5 bases each). Per the germline V gene, CDR1 is SEHNR and CDR2 is FQNEAQ (reference sequence). Between the trimmed V and J ends, which lost 5 bases and 0 bases, there was a span of 17 bases. The CDR3 totals 16 residues. The CDR3 spells CASSQAHGGSSYEQYF. CDR3 in DNA: TGTGCCAGCAGCCAGGCCCATGGGGGTAGCTCCTACGAGCAGTACTTC.

V gene TRBV5-1 combines with J gene TRBJ2-3; D is unclear. V lost 0 bases and J lost 2, with 4 bases in between. CDR3 length equals 13 residues. Germline CDR1 and CDR2: SGHRS and YFSETQ. CDR3 sequence: CASSLGLTDTQYF. CDR3 nucleotide sequence: TGCGCCAGCAGCTTGGGGCTCACAGATACGCAGTATTTT. The whole variable domain, remainder taken from reference TRBV5-1 and TRBJ2-3, is KAGVTQTPRYLIKTRGQQVTLSCSPISGHRSVSWYQQTPGQGLQFLFEYFSETQRNKGNFPGRFSGRQFSNSRSEMNVSTLELGDSALYLCASSLGLTDTQYFGPGTRLTVL.

V gene TRBV27 combines with J gene TRBJ2-2, with 11 bases aligning to TRBD2. The CDR3 runs 17 residues. Germline trimming cut 3 bases from V and 4 bases from J; bases unmatched to any gene: 7. Germline CDR1 MNHEY, CDR2 SMNVEV (reference sequence). CDR3 protein: CASSFRLAGLGTGELFF. As DNA, the CDR3 is TGTGCCAGCAGTTTTCGACTAGCGGGACTAGGCACCGGGGAGCTGTTTTTT.

This chain links TRBV13 with TRBJ1-1; no clear D. V lost 1 base and J 8 bases, leaving 8 bases between the germline ends. In germline, CDR1 is PRHDT, CDR2 FYEKMQ (reference sequence). This CDR3 comprises 12 residues. The CDR3 protein is CASSLDRYEAFF. The CDR3 DNA reads as TGTGCCAGCAGCTTAGACAGATACGAAGCTTTCTTT.

This rearrangement joins TRBV6-5 to TRBJ1-2, with D unresolved. Germline V gives CDR1 MNHEY, CDR2 SVGAGI. This CDR3 spans 13 amino acids. Trimming removed 5 bases at V and 8 bases at J, with 15 bases between. As DNA, the CDR3 is TGTGCCAGCAGTCCTGACCAGTCCTCCGGCTACACCTTC. Translation: CASSPDQSSGYTF.

The V and J genes are TRBV7-8 and TRBJ2-1; no clear D. V lost 3 bases and J lost 2, with 11 bases in between. Per the germline V gene, CDR1 is SGHVS and CDR2 is FQNEAQ. The length of the CDR3 is 15 residues. For the CDR3, the DNA is TGTGCCAGCAGCTTTCAGGTAGTAGCCTACAATGAGCAGTTCTTC. Translation: CASSFQVVAYNEQFF.

The CDR3 loop is CASSYAGLNTEAFF. For the CDR3, the DNA is TGTGCCAGCAGTTACGCAGGGTTGAACACTGAAGCTTTCTTT. The chain carries TRBV6-6 and TRBJ1-1, with D possibly TRBD1 on 5 matching bases. Trimming took 2 bases from V and 0 from J, leaving 7 bases between them. Germline V lookup: CDR1 MNHNY, CDR2 SVGAGI (reference sequence). The CDR3 spans 14 residues.

The J gene is TRBJ1-2, the V gene TRBV19, with 7 bases matching TRBD1. In germline, CDR1 is LNHDA, CDR2 SQIVND (reference sequence). CDR3 length equals 14 residues. Trimming cost V 5 bases and J 4 bases; bases outside gene matches: 7. DNA for the CDR3: TGTGCCAGTAGTGAACAGGGGTCGGGCTATGGCTACACCTTC. Its protein product is CASSEQGSGYGYTF.